This TCR beta chain was captured in a study of identical twins. TCRdb reprocessed the 5' RACE reads with MiXCR, giving one entry per CDR3 protein. The sample lists roughly 690,000 distinct CDR3 sequences; 21% were seen once. This clonotype was counted many times. This CDR3 is 13 amino acids long. The germline V gene encodes CDR1 LGHDT and CDR2 YNNKEL (reference sequence). V was cut by 4 bases and J by 2 bases, with 8 bases left in between. The same sample was also studied in work on T cells expressing NK-cell markers. That paper states: Roughly six donors had dominant NKG2C+ clonotypes that comprised about 1.0-7.5% of their CD8+ T cells.

The sequenced sample was PBMCs. This sequence originates from a woman between 18 and 30 years old in good health. The chain uses TRBV3-1 and TRBJ2-5; D ambiguous. The CDR3 loop reads CASSPAGQETQYF. In nucleotides, the CDR3 is TGTGCCAGCAGCCCCGCAGGACAAGAGACCCAGTACTTC.